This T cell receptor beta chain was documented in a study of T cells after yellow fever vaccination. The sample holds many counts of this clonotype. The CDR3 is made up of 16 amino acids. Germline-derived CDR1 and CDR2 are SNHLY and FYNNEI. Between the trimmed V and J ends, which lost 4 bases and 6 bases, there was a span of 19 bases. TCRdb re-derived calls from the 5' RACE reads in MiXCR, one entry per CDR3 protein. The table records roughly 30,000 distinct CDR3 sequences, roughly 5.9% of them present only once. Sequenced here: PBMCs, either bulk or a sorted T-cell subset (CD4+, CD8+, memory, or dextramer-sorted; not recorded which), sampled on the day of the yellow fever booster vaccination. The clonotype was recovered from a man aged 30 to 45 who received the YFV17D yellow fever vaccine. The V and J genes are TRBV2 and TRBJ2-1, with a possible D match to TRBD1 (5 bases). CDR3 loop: CASSVAGIFSGNEQFF. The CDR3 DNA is TGTGCCAGCAGTGTAGCAGGGATATTTTCAGGCAATGAGCAGTTCTTC.